A selection of T cell receptor beta chains follows, all from one sample in a study of identical twins' blood T cells. TCRdb passed the 5' RACE reads through MiXCR, listing each CDR3 protein once. The sample comprises roughly 380,000 distinct CDR3 sequences, more than 25% of which are singletons, and 6.1% rests with the top ten. Sequencing used PBMCs. These receptors all stem from a woman between 18 and 55 years old in good health. The CDR3 runs from the conserved cysteine through the conserved F or W. D genes are given only for firm matches. Clone size is given for some rows only: seen once, a few or many times, or a class if the clone is expanded.

TRBV20-1	TRBJ1-4	many	-	TGCAGTGCTGTGGAGGATGAAAAACTGTTTTTT	CSAVEDEKLFF
TRBV11-2	TRBJ1-1	few	-	TGTGCCAGCAGCCCCCGGTATCTTTTAGCTTTCTTT	CASSPRYLLAFF
TRBV19	TRBJ2-2	-	-	TGTGCCAGTAGTATAAGTGGACTCCCCATCGATACCGGGGAGCTGTTTTTT	CASSISGLPIDTGELFF
TRBV19	TRBJ2-4	-	TRBD1	TGTGCCACTACGGTGAGACAGGGTTGGGACATTCAGTACTTC	CATTVRQGWDIQYF
TRBV20-1	TRBJ2-7	-	-	TGCAGTGCTGGCAAACAGCGAGGGCCTATCTACGAGCAGTACTTC	CSAGKQRGPIYEQYF
TRBV29-1	TRBJ2-1	-	-	TGCAGCGTTTTCAGGGTGTCGAACAATGAGCGGTTCTTC	CSVFRVSNNERFF
TRBV29-1	TRBJ1-2	few	-	TGCAGCGTCTCACACGGAGACTATGGCTACACCTTC	CSVSHGDYGYTF
TRBV20-1	TRBJ1-5	few	-	TGCAGTGTAAGCAGAAATCAGCCCCAGCATTTT	CSVSRNQPQHF
TRBV18	TRBJ1-5	-	-	TGTGCCAGCTCACCACCGGCCGGTTTCAATCAGCCCCAGCATTTT	CASSPPAGFNQPQHF
TRBV10-1	TRBJ1-2	-	-	TGCGCCAGCAGTGAGTCTGGAAGGGAATTGAACTATGGCTACACCTTC	CASSESGRELNYGYTF
TRBV7-9	TRBJ1-1	-	TRBD1	TGTGCCAGCAGCGAGCGGGACAGGGAAACTGAAGCTTTCTTT	CASSERDRETEAFF
TRBV10-3	TRBJ1-2	-	-	TGTGGCATCAGTGCGGGACAACCCTATGGCTACACCTTC	CGISAGQPYGYTF
TRBV6-2/TRBV6-3	TRBJ2-1	-	-	TGTGCCAGCAGCTATGGAGGGTACTTCTCCTCCTACAATGAGCAGTTCTTC	CASSYGGYFSSYNEQFF
TRBV9	TRBJ2-4	-	-	TGTGCCAGCAGCGTGACGGCTTCCCGAAAAAACAGTCAGTACTTC	CASSVTASRKNSQYF
TRBV11-2	TRBJ2-1	few	TRBD2	TGTGCCAGCAGCTTATTAAGGGTTTCCACCGGGGGGGCCCGCGATGAGCAGTTCTTC	CASSLLRVSTGGARDEQFF
TRBV12-3/TRBV12-4	TRBJ1-3	few	-	TGTGCCAGCACCCTGGGTGGAAACACCATATATTTT	CASTLGGNTIYF
TRBV2	TRBJ2-5	few	-	TGTGCCAGCAGACTACAGGGAGAGACCCAGTACTTC	CASRLQGETQYF
TRBV20-1	TRBJ2-3	few	TRBD2	TGCAGTGCTACGGGACTAGCGGGAGAAGATACGCAGTATTTT	CSATGLAGEDTQYF
TRBV13	TRBJ2-5	-	-	TGTGCCAGCAGCTTAGGTGACTCCAAGACCCAGTACTTC	CASSLGDSKTQYF
TRBV18	TRBJ1-2	-	-	TGTGCCAGCTCACCACATCCTCCCCGAGACAGCCGGAATGGCTACACCTTC	CASSPHPPRDSRNGYTF
TRBV25-1	TRBJ2-7	-	-	TGTGCCAGCAGTGACGCAGGTTACGAGCAGTACTTC	CASSDAGYEQYF
TRBV12-3/TRBV12-4	TRBJ1-2	-	-	TGTGCCAGCAGTTTCAGCGACAGGTCTGGCGGCTACACCTTC	CASSFSDRSGGYTF
TRBV2	TRBJ1-4	-	-	TGTGCCAGCAGTGAAGCGAGGCGACTTGACGAGAGGGGAGAAAAACTGTTTTTT	CASSEARRLDERGEKLFF
TRBV7-3	TRBJ1-1	-	-	TGTGCCAGCAGCTCGGCACGGGGCCGGCAGAACACTGAAGCTTTCTTT	CASSSARGRQNTEAFF
TRBV20-1	TRBJ2-1	-	TRBD1	TGCAGCCAGGGGGCACGGAATGAGCAGTTCTTC	CSQGARNEQFF